This T cell receptor beta chain was captured by sequencing in a study of Ad26.COV2.S vaccination and SARS-CoV-2 variants. Looking at the study overall: Once or twice, 56 days apart, Ad26.COV2.S was delivered intramuscularly.

Indicated treatment: some 20 received Ad26.COV2.S at low or high dose, single or two shots; about 5 received placebo; per-sample allocation not given. Collection of samples fell on day 63 after the first vaccine or placebo injection. An 18-55-year-old adult in Boston served as donor. Germline loops: CDR1 SGHDT, CDR2 YYEEEE. The CDR3 spans 14 residues. V was pared by 5 bases and J by 5 bases, with 16 bases between. Sequencing used immunoSEQ multiplex PCR; TCRdb keeps in-frame clones, though not all of them. The sample records around 350,000 clones, around 84% being singletons. Findings and caveats of the study: A substantial breadth of spike-specific CD8+ and CD4+ T cell responses after vaccination has been reported.

Note on this clone: Its specificity is unknown.

This specimen was peripheral blood, taken in a trial of Ad26.COV2.S vaccine versus placebo. V and J are TRBV5-6 and TRBJ1-2, with D possibly being TRBD1 (6 bases). This TCR came from a person aged 18-60 years who received the Ad26.COV2.S COVID-19 vaccine or a placebo. This chain's CDR3 is CASSQGQTRYGYTF. As DNA, the CDR3 is TGTGCCAGCAGTCAAGGACAGACTCGGTATGGCTACACCTTC.